Each of the 5 T cell receptor beta chains below was sequenced from the same sample in a study of blood T cell repertoires in COVID-19. Data came from immunoSEQ multiplex PCR; TCRdb stores just in-frame clones and leaves some out. Among a few hundred thousand clones listed, roughly 85% were seen once. The sample was peripheral blood. The receptors here all came from a woman aged 18-29 years with acute or convalescent COVID-19.

The chain recombines TRBV6-5 with TRBJ1-3, with D perhaps matching TRBD1 (6 bases). This CDR3 is 14 amino acids long. Per germline, CDR1 MNHEY and CDR2 SVGAGI. The ends were cut back, 10 bases at V and 8 bases at J, with 21 bases in the middle. CDR3 DNA: TGTGCCACCAGCCAGGGGAACAGGGACGACACCATATATTTT. This gives the protein CATSQGNRDDTIYF.

This clone was observed once. This rearrangement joins TRBV6-6 to TRBJ2-7, with 9 bases that match TRBD2. Germline lookup yields CDR1 MNHNY and CDR2 SVGAGI (reference sequence). CDR3 length equals 15 residues. V trimming: 2 bases; J trimming: 5 bases; junction bases outside the gene matches: 7. The CDR3 is CASSYTHSGSDEQYF. The CDR3 nucleotides read TGTGCCAGCAGTTACACCCATAGCGGGAGCGACGAGCAGTACTTC.

The V call is TRBV19, the J call TRBJ1-1, with no clear D. The CDR3 covers 13 residues. V was pared by 1 base and J by 6 bases, with 9 bases between. The germline V gene encodes CDR1 LNHDA and CDR2 SQIVND (reference sequence). The CDR3 nucleotides read TGTGCCAGTAGTATAGGCTGGCGGGCTGAAGCTTTCTTT. Its protein product is CASSIGWRAEAFF.

The rearrangement uses TRBV2 and TRBJ1-6; 8 bases match TRBD1. Germline values: CDR1 SNHLY, CDR2 FYNNEI. J was trimmed by 9 bases and V by 7 bases; bases with no gene match: 14. This CDR3 is 16 amino acids long. CDR3 region: CASIPIQGVYVSPLHF. The CDR3 DNA is TGTGCCAGCATTCCGATACAGGGGGTTTACGTTTCACCCCTCCACTTT.

The CDR3 spells CASSEAPRGNGNTIYF. The CDR3 nucleotides are TGTGCCAGCAGTGAAGCTCCCAGGGGAAATGGAAACACCATATATTTT. The J gene is TRBJ1-3, the V gene TRBV2, with D tentatively TRBD1 (6 bases). V lost 0 bases and J 3 bases, leaving 12 bases between the germline ends. The CDR3 contains 16 residues. The V gene's germline CDR1 is SNHLY and CDR2 FYNNEI.